The source of this T cell receptor (beta chain) is a study of tumor and adjacent non-tumor tissue in lung cancer. Study background: Millions of productive TCRbeta reads were obtained per sample on average. Whole-study results and caveats: Patients with more diverse tumor TCRs had worse survival.

About this clonotype: Its antigen remains unidentified.

The template was RNA from unsorted bulk tissue. The V segment lost 3 bases and the J segment 0 bases; nucleotides outside the gene matches: 9. The CDR3 spans 17 residues. Per germline, CDR1 SGHVS and CDR2 FQNEAQ. TCRbeta libraries were built with three rounds of nested PCR, modified from ARM-PCR. TCRdb analysed the multiplex PCR reads with MiXCR anew, one entry per CDR3 protein. The sample yields around 71,000 distinct CDR3 sequences, 55% to 80% seen once. Sequenced input: lung tumor tissue. The clonotype originates from a woman in her thirties or forties with non-small cell lung cancer. The chain is built from TRBV7-8 and TRBJ2-7; 9 positions match TRBD1. The CDR3 loop reads CASSFRTGEKCSYEQYF. The CDR3 nucleotides are TGTGCCAGCAGCTTCAGGACAGGGGAAAAGTGCTCCTACGAGCAGTACTTC. Full variable domain (outside the CDR3, taken from reference TRBV7-8 and TRBJ2-7): GAGVSQSPRYKVAKRGQDVALRCDPISGHVSLFWYQQALGQGPEFLTYFQNEAQLDKSGLPSDRFFAERPEGSVSTLKIQRTQQEDSAVYLCASSFRTGEKCSYEQYFGPGTRLTVT.